This paragraph covers one T cell receptor beta chain sequence. Its antigen is unidentified. This record comes from a study of T cell repertoires in cytomegalovirus infection. Background on the study: Recently identified HLA-C-restricted and well-studied HLA-B-restricted CMV epitopes were used.

TCRdb analysed the reads with MiXCR anew, one entry per CDR3 protein. The sample shows roughly 990,000 distinct CDR3 sequences, 30% to 40% of them seen only once. The CDR3 is made up of 16 amino acids. The ends were cut back, 5 bases at V and 4 bases at J, with 23 bases in the middle. Germline values: CDR1 DFQATT, CDR2 SNEGSKA (reference sequence). Study-wide points: Of the TCR beta families, the public ones yielded a cumulative frequency that identified carriers of CMV plus the relevant HLA.

The sample here was cultured CD8+ T cells from PBMCs, taken from culture after CMV antigen stimulation. The chain joins TRBV20-1 to TRBJ2-5; D tentatively fits TRBD1 or TRBD2 (5 bases each). This clonotype was sampled from a human donor in good health (CMV status not recorded). Some clones in this sample may be carry-over from other donors' samples. The CDR3 protein is CSAPRGLSGKLETQYF. The CDR3 region has the DNA TGCAGTGCTCCCCGGGGTTTGTCAGGGAAACTAGAGACCCAGTACTTC.